This TCR beta chain comes out of a study of control samples from healthy donors and cancer patients. Clones were sequenced by immunoSEQ multiplex PCR, and TCRdb holds only the in-frame ones, with some missing. This table holds over 80,000 clones, approximately 80% found once. CDR1 is ENHRY and CDR2 is SYGVKD in the germline V gene. Trimming shortened V by 0 bases and J by 4 bases, and 13 bases separated the two germline ends. The CDR3 runs to 16 residues. In its sample, this clone was seen a few times. The rearrangement uses TRBV10-3 and TRBJ1-3; D unclear. The TCR was taken from a woman under 40 in good health. Sequencing was performed on blood. CDR3 sequence: CAISESEKGLGNTIYF. CDR3 nucleotide sequence: TGTGCCATCAGTGAGTCAGAGAAAGGGTTAGGAAACACCATATATTTT.